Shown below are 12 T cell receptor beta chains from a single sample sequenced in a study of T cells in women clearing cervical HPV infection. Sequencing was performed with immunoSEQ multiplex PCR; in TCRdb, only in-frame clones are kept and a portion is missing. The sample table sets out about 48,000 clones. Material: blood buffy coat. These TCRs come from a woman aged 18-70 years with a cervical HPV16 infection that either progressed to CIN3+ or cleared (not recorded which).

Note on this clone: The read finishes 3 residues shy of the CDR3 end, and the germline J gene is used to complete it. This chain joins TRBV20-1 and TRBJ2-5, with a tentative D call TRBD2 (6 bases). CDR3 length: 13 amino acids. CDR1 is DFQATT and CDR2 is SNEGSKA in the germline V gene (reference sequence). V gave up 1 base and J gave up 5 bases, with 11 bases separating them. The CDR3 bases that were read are TGCAGTGCTAGAGGGGCTAGCGCGGAGACC. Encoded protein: CSARGASAET. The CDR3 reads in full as CSARGASAETQYF.

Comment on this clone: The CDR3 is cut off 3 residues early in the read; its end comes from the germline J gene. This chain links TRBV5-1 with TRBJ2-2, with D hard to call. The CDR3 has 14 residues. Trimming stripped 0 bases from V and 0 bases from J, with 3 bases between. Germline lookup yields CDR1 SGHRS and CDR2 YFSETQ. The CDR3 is CASSLVANTGELFF. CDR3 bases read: TGCGCCAGCAGCTTGGTCGCGAACACCGGGGAG.

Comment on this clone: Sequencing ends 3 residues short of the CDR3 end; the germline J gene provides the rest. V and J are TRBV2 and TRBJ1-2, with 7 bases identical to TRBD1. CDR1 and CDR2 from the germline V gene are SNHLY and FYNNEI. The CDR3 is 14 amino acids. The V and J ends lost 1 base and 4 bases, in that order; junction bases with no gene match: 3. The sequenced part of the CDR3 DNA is TGTGCCAGCAGTGAAGTGGGACAGATCTATGGC. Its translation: CASSEVGQIYG. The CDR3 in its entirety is CASSEVGQIYGYTF. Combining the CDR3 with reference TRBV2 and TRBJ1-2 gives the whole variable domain EPEVTQTPSHQVTQMGQEVILRCVPISNHLYFYWYRQILGQKVEFLVSFYNNEISEKSEIFDDQFSVERPDGSNFTLKIRSTKLEDSAMYFCASSEVGQIYGYTFGSGTRLTVV.

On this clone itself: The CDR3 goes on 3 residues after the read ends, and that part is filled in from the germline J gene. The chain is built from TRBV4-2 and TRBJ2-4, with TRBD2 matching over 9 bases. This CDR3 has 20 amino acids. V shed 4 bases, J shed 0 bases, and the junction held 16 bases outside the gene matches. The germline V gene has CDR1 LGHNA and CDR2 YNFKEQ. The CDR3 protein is CASSPRSGGRQILAKNIQYF. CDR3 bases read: TGTGCCAGCAGCCCCAGGAGCGGGGGGCGGCAGATTCTAGCCAAAAACATT.

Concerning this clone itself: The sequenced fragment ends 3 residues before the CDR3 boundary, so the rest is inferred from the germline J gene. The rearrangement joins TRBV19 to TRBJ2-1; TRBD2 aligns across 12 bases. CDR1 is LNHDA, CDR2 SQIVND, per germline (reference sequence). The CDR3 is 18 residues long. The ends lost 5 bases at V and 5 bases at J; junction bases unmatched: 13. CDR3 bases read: TGTGCCAGTAGTTCGCATACAGGGACTAGCGGGTCAGACAATGAG. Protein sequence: CASSSHTGTSGSDNE. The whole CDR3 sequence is CASSSHTGTSGSDNEQFF.

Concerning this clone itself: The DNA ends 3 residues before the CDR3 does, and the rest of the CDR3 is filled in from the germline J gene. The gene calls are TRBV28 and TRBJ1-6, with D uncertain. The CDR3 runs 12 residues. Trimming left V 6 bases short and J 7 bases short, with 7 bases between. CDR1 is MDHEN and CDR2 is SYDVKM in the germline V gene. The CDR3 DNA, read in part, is TGTGCCAGCAGCCAGTGGAATTCACCC. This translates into CASSQWNSP. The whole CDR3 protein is CASSQWNSPLHF.

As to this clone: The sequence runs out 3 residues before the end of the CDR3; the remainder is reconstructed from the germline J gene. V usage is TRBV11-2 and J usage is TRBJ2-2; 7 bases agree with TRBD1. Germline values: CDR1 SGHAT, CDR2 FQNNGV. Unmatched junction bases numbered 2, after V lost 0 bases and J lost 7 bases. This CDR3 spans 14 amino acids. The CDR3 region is CASSLDRGSGELFF. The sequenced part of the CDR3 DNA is TGTGCCAGCAGCTTAGACAGGGGGAGCGGGGAG.

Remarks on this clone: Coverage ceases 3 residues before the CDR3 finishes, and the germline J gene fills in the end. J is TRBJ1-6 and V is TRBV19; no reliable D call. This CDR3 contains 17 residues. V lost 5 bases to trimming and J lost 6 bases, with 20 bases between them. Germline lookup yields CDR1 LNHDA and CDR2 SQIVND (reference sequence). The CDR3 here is CASSHSRPFPGNSPLHF. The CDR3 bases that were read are TGTGCCAGTAGTCACAGCCGACCCTTCCCTGGTAATTCACCC.

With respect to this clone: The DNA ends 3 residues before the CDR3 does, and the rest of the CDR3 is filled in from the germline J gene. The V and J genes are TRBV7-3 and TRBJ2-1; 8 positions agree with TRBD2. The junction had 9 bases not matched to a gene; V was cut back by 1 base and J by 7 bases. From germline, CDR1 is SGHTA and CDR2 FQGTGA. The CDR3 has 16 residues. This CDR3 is CASSLNRGGPLNEQFF. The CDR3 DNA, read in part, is TGTGCCAGCAGCTTAAATCGGGGGGGGCCCCTTAATGAG.

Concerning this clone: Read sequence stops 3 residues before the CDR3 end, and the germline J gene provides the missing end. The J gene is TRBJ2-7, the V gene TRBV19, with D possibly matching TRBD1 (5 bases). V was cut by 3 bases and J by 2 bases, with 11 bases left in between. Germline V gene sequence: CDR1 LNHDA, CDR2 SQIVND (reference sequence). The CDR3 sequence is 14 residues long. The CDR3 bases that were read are TGTGCCAGTAGTATGGGCCCGACAGCCTACGAG. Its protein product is CASSMGPTAYE. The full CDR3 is CASSMGPTAYEQYF.

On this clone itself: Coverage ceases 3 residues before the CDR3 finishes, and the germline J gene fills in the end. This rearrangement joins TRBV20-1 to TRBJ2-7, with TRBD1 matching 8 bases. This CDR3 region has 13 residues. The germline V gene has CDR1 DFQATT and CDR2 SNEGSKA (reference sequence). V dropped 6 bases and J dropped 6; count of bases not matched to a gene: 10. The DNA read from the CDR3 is TGCAGTGCGCGGGACAGGCTTGGAATCGAG. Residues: CSARDRLGIE. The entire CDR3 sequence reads CSARDRLGIEQYF.

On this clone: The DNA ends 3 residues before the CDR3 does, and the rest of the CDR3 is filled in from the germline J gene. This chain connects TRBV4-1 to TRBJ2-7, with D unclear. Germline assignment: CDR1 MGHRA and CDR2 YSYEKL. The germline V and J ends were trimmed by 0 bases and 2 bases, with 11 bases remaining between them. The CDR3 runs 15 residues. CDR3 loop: CASSQDLTQTYEQYF. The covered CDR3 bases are TGCGCCAGCAGCCAAGACCTGACACAGACCTACGAG.